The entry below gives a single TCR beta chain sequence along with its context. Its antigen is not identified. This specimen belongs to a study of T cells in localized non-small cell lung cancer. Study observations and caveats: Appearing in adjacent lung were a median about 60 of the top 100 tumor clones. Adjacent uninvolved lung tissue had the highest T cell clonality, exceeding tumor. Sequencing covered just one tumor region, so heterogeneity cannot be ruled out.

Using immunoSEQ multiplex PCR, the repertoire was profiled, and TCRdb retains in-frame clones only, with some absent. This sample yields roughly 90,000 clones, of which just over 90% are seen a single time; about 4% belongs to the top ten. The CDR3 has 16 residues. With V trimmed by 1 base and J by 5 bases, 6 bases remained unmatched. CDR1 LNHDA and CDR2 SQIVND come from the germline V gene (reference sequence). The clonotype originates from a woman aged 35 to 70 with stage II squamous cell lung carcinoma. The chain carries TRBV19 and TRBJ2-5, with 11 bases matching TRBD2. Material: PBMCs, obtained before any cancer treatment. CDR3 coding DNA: TGTGCCAGTAGTATAGTGGCGACTAGCGGGGTGGAGACCCAGTACTTC. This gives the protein CASSIVATSGVETQYF.